The 30 T cell receptor beta chains given below trace back to one sample, sequenced in a study of CD8 T cells in ankylosing spondylitis. TCRdb reprocessed the 5' RACE reads via MiXCR and lists one record per CDR3 protein. The data hold 200,000 to 300,000 distinct CDR3 sequences, with roughly a quarter observed a single time. Sequences were obtained from blood, either unsorted or a sorted T cell fraction (not recorded which). These receptors were obtained from a male donor with ankylosing spondylitis or in good health (not recorded which).

J is TRBJ1-3 and V is TRBV29-1; D unclear. CDR3 length: 13 amino acids. V lost 0 bases and J 4 bases, leaving 7 bases between the germline ends. From germline, CDR1 is SQVTM and CDR2 ANQGSEA. CDR3 loop: CSVEDRAGNTIYF. The CDR3 nucleotides read TGCAGCGTTGAAGATCGTGCGGGAAACACCATATATTTT. Full variable domain (rest looked up from reference TRBV29-1 and TRBJ1-3): SAVISQKPSRDICQRGTSLTIQCQVDSQVTMMFWYRQQPGQSLTLIATANQGSEATYESGFVIDKFPISRPNLTFSTLTVSNMSPEDSSIYLCSVEDRAGNTIYFGEGSWLTVV.

This clonotype was seen repeatedly, ten times or more. This chain connects TRBV20-1 to TRBJ2-3, with D perhaps matching TRBD2 (6 bases). The CDR3 length is 15 residues. The germline V and J ends were trimmed by 0 bases and 7 bases, with 17 bases remaining between them. CDR1 is DFQATT and CDR2 is SNEGSKA in the germline V gene (reference sequence). As DNA, the CDR3 is TGCAGTGCTAGAGATTATGGGGACTCCTCTCATACGCAGTATTTT. It yields the protein CSARDYGDSSHTQYF.

J is TRBJ2-3 and V is TRBV7-9; perhaps TRBD1 as D (6 bases). CDR1 is SEHNR and CDR2 is FQNEAQ in the germline V gene (reference sequence). The CDR3 has 12 residues. V shed 9 bases and J shed 2 bases, with 9 bases lying between them. The CDR3 region is CASKGDTDTQYF. For the CDR3, the DNA is TGTGCCAGTAAGGGGGACACAGATACGCAGTATTTT.

This clonotype has a count of ten or more. The chain combines TRBV5-1 with TRBJ2-1, with D perhaps TRBD1 (5 bases). This CDR3 comprises 12 residues. Germline V CDR1 and CDR2: SGHRS, YFSETQ. V lost 0 bases and J 12 bases, leaving 10 bases between the germline ends. The CDR3 DNA follows: TGCGCCAGCAGCTTGGCAGGGTTCGGGCAGTTCTTC. Amino acids: CASSLAGFGQFF.

This clonotype has a handful of counts. The chain links TRBV15 to TRBJ2-1; TRBD1 agrees at 8 bases. The CDR3 runs 14 residues. In germline, CDR1 is LNHNV, CDR2 YYDKDF (reference sequence). V shed 4 bases, J shed 5 bases, and the junction held 4 bases outside the gene matches. CDR3 amino acids: CATSNQGAHNEQFF. Here the CDR3 DNA reads TGTGCCACCAGCAACCAGGGGGCACACAATGAGCAGTTCTTC.

This clonotype showed up many times. This chain links TRBV20-1 with TRBJ2-3; the D gene is possibly TRBD1 (6 bases). Germline values: CDR1 DFQATT, CDR2 SNEGSKA (reference sequence). This CDR3 comprises 14 residues. Deletions cut 6 bases from V and 1 base from J, with 14 bases between. The CDR3 sequence is CSAAQGGGTDTQYF. The CDR3 DNA is TGCAGTGCGGCACAGGGTGGCGGCACAGATACGCAGTATTTT.

This clonotype was seen a handful of times. The chain couples TRBV20-1 to TRBJ2-7, with 9 bases that match TRBD1. Germline CDR1 DFQATT, CDR2 SNEGSKA (reference sequence). This CDR3 region has 19 residues. Trimming took 5 bases from V and 5 from J; bases not matched to a gene: 25. This CDR3 is CSALKTGTGFWGHTDEQYF. CDR3 sequence (DNA): TGCAGTGCTCTTAAAACCGGGACAGGGTTTTGGGGGCATACGGACGAGCAGTACTTC.

This clonotype was observed many times. V usage is TRBV20-1 and J usage is TRBJ2-7, with 7 positions matching TRBD2. CDR1 and CDR2 from the germline V gene are DFQATT and SNEGSKA (reference sequence). The CDR3 runs to 14 residues. V trimming: 3 bases; J trimming: 5 bases; junction bases outside the gene matches: 10. CDR3 DNA: TGCAGTGCTAGGGGGGGGACGGACGGGCACGAGCAGTACTTC. The encoded protein is CSARGGTDGHEQYF.

The gene calls are TRBV29-1 and TRBJ1-1, with TRBD1 matching over 8 bases. Trimming took 7 bases from V and 3 from J; bases not matched to a gene: 4. This CDR3 region has 12 residues. CDR1 and CDR2 from the germline V gene are SQVTM and ANQGSEA. In DNA, the CDR3 is TGCAGCGCAGGACAGGGCTACACTGAAGCTTTCTTT. Translating it yields CSAGQGYTEAFF.

This clonotype was counted at least ten times. The chain employs TRBV12-3 or TRBV12-4 and TRBJ1-4; possible D gene TRBD1, 6 bases. The CDR3 contains 14 residues. V lost 5 bases and J lost 8, with 15 bases in between. DNA for the CDR3: TGTGCCAGCAGTACAATGACAGGCGGGGAAAAACTGTTTTTT. It codes for CASSTMTGGEKLFF.

This clonotype came up a few times. This rearrangement joins TRBV12-3 or TRBV12-4 to TRBJ1-4; no clear D gene. V was clipped by 5 bases and J by 4 bases, with 11 bases between them. This CDR3 is 14 amino acids long. CDR3 region: CASSKGRINEKLFF. DNA of the CDR3: TGTGCCAGCAGTAAAGGGAGGATTAATGAAAAACTGTTTTTT.

This clonotype has ten or more counts. The genes are TRBV6-5 and TRBJ2-7, with 7 positions matching TRBD1. After removal of 7 bases from V and 5 bases from J, the junction contained 5 bases not matched to a gene. CDR3 size: 12 residues. The germline V gene encodes CDR1 MNHEY and CDR2 SVGAGI. The CDR3 bases are TGTGCCAGCAAAAACAGGGGACACGAGCAGTACTTC. It is translated as CASKNRGHEQYF.

This clonotype was detected ten times or more. The chain has TRBV5-5 and TRBJ1-6; no definite D call. CDR3 length: 11 residues. CDR1 and CDR2 from the germline V gene are SGHKS and YYEKEE (reference sequence). Trimming shortened V by 1 base and J by 12 bases, and 5 bases separated the two germline ends. This CDR3 is CASSLMGPLHF. The CDR3 bases are TGTGCCAGCAGCTTGATGGGACCCCTCCACTTT.

This chain links TRBV20-1 with TRBJ2-3, with TRBD2 identical over 10 bases. Germline loops: CDR1 DFQATT, CDR2 SNEGSKA (reference sequence). V dropped 3 bases and J dropped 6; count of bases not matched to a gene: 9. The CDR3 runs to 15 residues. The CDR3 DNA sequence: TGCAGTGCTAGGATATCTAGCGGGGGAGGCGATACGCAGTATTTT. Amino acids: CSARISSGGGDTQYF.

The sample holds many counts of this clonotype. CDR3 sequence reads: CASSLGDWTHEQYF. In DNA, the CDR3 is TGTGCCAGCAGTTTAGGGGACTGGACCCACGAGCAGTACTTC. This chain links TRBV12-3 or TRBV12-4 with TRBJ2-7; perhaps TRBD2 as D (6 bases). The CDR3 has 14 amino acids. V dropped 1 base and J dropped 5 bases, with 12 bases sitting between them.

The chain is built from TRBV27 and TRBJ2-5; D perhaps matches TRBD2 (5 bases). The CDR3 is 14 amino acids. V shed 3 bases and J shed 5 bases, with 13 bases lying between them. Germline V gene lookup returns CDR1 MNHEY and CDR2 SMNVEV (reference sequence). The DNA of the CDR3 is TGTGCCAGCAGTTTGGGCAGCACGGGGGAGACCCAGTACTTC. Protein: CASSLGSTGETQYF.

The chain is built from TRBV20-1 and TRBJ1-5, with D unresolved. The CDR3 consists of 13 residues. V lost 4 bases and J 3 bases, leaving 10 bases between the germline ends. The germline V gene encodes CDR1 DFQATT and CDR2 SNEGSKA (reference sequence). The CDR3 nucleotides read TGCAGTGCTATCCCGGGTTACAATCAGCCCCAGCATTTT. Translation: CSAIPGYNQPQHF.

In its sample, this clonotype was seen many times. The chain employs TRBV12-3 or TRBV12-4 and TRBJ1-4; maybe TRBD1 (5 bases). Trimming removed 3 bases from V and 4 bases from J, with 9 bases in between. The length of the CDR3 is 14 residues. The DNA of the CDR3 is TGTGCCAGCAGTTTTCAACAGGATAATGAAAAACTGTTTTTT. It is translated as CASSFQQDNEKLFF.

DNA of the CDR3: TGCAGCGTCACGACAGGGAAGACAGAGACCCAGTACTTC. Residues: CSVTTGKTETQYF. This chain links TRBV29-1 with TRBJ2-5; 7 bases align to TRBD1. J was trimmed by 4 bases and V by 6 bases; bases with no gene match: 8. CDR1 is SQVTM, CDR2 ANQGSEA, per germline. The CDR3 covers 13 residues.

The sample holds many counts of this clonotype. A junction boundary mismatches the germline segment, possibly from a read error. The chain recombines TRBV20-1 with TRBJ2-3, with a possible D match to TRBD2 (5 bases). Germline lookup yields CDR1 DFQATT and CDR2 SNEGSKA (reference sequence). The CDR3 is made up of 15 amino acids. The CDR3: CSARELGWRADTQYF. The CDR3 nucleotides read TGCAGTGCCAGAGAGTTAGGGTGGCGGGCAGATACGCAGTATTTT.

This clonotype showed up many times. CDR3 amino acids: CSATLAGNEQFF. For the CDR3, the DNA is TGCAGTGCTACACTAGCGGGGAATGAGCAGTTCTTC. The chain employs TRBV20-1 and TRBJ2-1; 10 nucleotides agree with TRBD2. CDR3 length equals 12 residues. The V gene end was trimmed by 4 bases and the J gene end by 7 bases; junction bases not matched to a gene: 1. Germline V lookup: CDR1 DFQATT, CDR2 SNEGSKA (reference sequence).

This clonotype was counted between two and nine times. The J gene is TRBJ2-7, the V gene TRBV12-3 or TRBV12-4, with 11 bases fitting TRBD1. V lost 4 bases to trimming and J lost 7 bases; unmatched junction nucleotides: 6. The CDR3 has 14 amino acids. In DNA, the CDR3 is TGTGCCAGCAGTTCCGGGACAGGGGGTAGTGAGCAGTACTTC. Amino acid sequence: CASSSGTGGSEQYF.

Ten or more counts support this clonotype. The chain is built from TRBV14 and TRBJ1-2; D is uncertain. V was clipped by 2 bases and J by 1 base, with 11 bases between them. The CDR3 sequence is 15 residues long. Germline CDR1 SGHDN, CDR2 FVKESK. The CDR3 protein is CASSQTGSVNYGYTF. CDR3 bases: TGTGCCAGCAGCCAAACCGGGAGCGTTAACTATGGCTACACCTTC.

The chain joins TRBV20-1 to TRBJ2-3, with D hard to call. The CDR3 sequence is 11 residues long. From germline, CDR1 is DFQATT and CDR2 SNEGSKA (reference sequence). Deletions cut 3 bases from V and 6 bases from J, with 7 bases between. The CDR3 region is CSARGSDTQYF. The CDR3 region has the DNA TGCAGTGCTAGGGGTAGCGATACGCAGTATTTT.

This clonotype has ten or more counts. DNA of the CDR3: TGCAGCGTTGAAAAGGCTTTAGATACGCAGTATTTT. It is translated as CSVEKALDTQYF. This chain links TRBV29-1 with TRBJ2-3; D ambiguous. Germline values: CDR1 SQVTM, CDR2 ANQGSEA. The CDR3 length is 12 residues. The V end was cut by 2 bases, the J end by 5 bases, with 8 bases between.

The V gene is TRBV7-2, the J gene TRBJ2-1, with unresolved D. The CDR3 has 12 residues. V was shortened by 5 bases and J by 9 bases, with 11 bases between the two germline ends. CDR1 and CDR2 (germline): SGHTA, FQGNSA. CDR3 in DNA: TGTGCCAGCAGCCTATACGGGCGTGAGCAGTTCTTC. Encoded protein: CASSLYGREQFF.

The chain combines TRBV5-1 with TRBJ2-7; no firm D call. V lost 1 base, J lost 3 bases, and 14 bases lay in between. The germline gives CDR1 SGHRS, CDR2 YFSETQ. There are 15 residues in the CDR3. The CDR3 DNA follows: TGCGCCAGCAGCTTGTCCCACCTGTTAAGCTACGAGCAGTACTTC. Protein: CASSLSHLLSYEQYF.

This clonotype was counted only a few times. The genes are TRBV6-1 and TRBJ2-5; no reliable D call. Between the trimmed V and J ends, which lost 5 bases and 5 bases, there was a span of 15 bases. From germline, CDR1 is MNHNS and CDR2 SASEGT. The CDR3 covers 14 residues. As DNA, the CDR3 is TGTGCCAGCAGTCTCCGGCCCCGTGGGGAGACCCAGTACTTC. Encoded protein: CASSLRPRGETQYF.

This clonotype was seen ten or more times. Here the CDR3 reads CSARDPGVRGQAEKLFF. CDR3 sequence (DNA): TGCAGTGCTAGAGATCCAGGGGTGAGGGGGCAGGCTGAAAAACTGTTTTTT. This sequence joins TRBV20-1 and TRBJ1-4, with TRBD1 matching over 7 bases. The CDR3 consists of 17 residues. Germline assignment: CDR1 DFQATT and CDR2 SNEGSKA (reference sequence). J was trimmed by 7 bases and V by 0 bases; bases with no gene match: 14.

This chain links TRBV20-1 with TRBJ2-5, with D perhaps TRBD1 or TRBD2 (5 bases each). The length of the CDR3 is 15 residues. Germline-derived CDR1 and CDR2 are DFQATT and SNEGSKA (reference sequence). Trimming left V 0 bases short and J 8 bases short, with 19 bases between. This CDR3 is CSARDGGTPSRTQYF. As DNA, the CDR3 is TGCAGTGCTAGAGATGGGGGTACTCCGTCCCGAACCCAGTACTTC.